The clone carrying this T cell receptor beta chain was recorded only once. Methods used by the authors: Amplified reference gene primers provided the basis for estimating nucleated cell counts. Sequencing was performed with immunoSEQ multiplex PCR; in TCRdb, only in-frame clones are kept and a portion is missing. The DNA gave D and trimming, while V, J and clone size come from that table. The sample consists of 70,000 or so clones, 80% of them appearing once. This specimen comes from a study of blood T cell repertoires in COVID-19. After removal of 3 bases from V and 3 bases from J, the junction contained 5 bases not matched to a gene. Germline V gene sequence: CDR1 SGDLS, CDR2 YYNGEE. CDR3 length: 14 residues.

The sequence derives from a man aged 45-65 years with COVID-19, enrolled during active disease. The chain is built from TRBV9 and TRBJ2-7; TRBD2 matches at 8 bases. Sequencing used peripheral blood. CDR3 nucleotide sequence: TGTGCCAGCAGCGAAACCGGGACTAGCTACGAGCAGTACTTC. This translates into CASSETGTSYEQYF.